This T cell receptor beta chain was observed in a study of T-cell reconstitution after alpha-beta-depleted transplantation in children. Study conclusions and caveats: Where some patients showed high TCRbeta diversity at day 60, it came from recipient T cells and thymic progenitors that had survived. The authors attributed T-cell counts and diversity one year after transplant mostly to newly produced T cells. It was reported that alpha-beta T cells came from several hundred expanded graft clones (about two months after transplant).

Per the germline V gene, CDR1 is SNHLY and CDR2 is FYNNEI. The CDR3 has 15 amino acids. V lost 1 base, J lost 11 bases, and 19 bases lay in between. Regarding this clonotype: The antigen remains unidentified.

Unique molecular identifiers were incorporated into the prepared TCRbeta library. MiXCR was run by TCRdb on the PCR reads, yielding one entry per CDR3 protein. The table lists about 980,000 distinct CDR3 sequences, roughly 29% of them singletons. The sequencing here drew on PBMCs, mostly from graft donor cells, taken 360 days after TCRalphabeta/CD19-depleted stem cell transplant. This rearrangement joins TRBV2 to TRBJ2-3; D unresolved. This TCR was sampled from a boy in the first two years of life who had a stem cell transplant for SCID, so the T cells may come from the graft donor. CDR3 DNA: TGTGCCAGCAGTGAAGGCACCAGCCTACGTTGGGGGCAGTATTTT. Translated, it gives CASSEGTSLRWGQYF. Complete variable domain (other parts from reference TRBV2 and TRBJ2-3): EPEVTQTPSHQVTQMGQEVILRCVPISNHLYFYWYRQILGQKVEFLVSFYNNEISEKSEIFDDQFSVERPDGSNFTLKIRSTKLEDSAMYFCASSEGTSLRWGQYFGPGTRLTVL.